This is a list of T cell receptor beta chains from one sample in a study of T-cell reconstitution after alpha-beta-depleted transplantation in children. TCRdb used MiXCR to reprocess the PCR reads, holding one entry per CDR3 protein. Of some 48,000 distinct CDR3 sequences in the sample, about 5% were seen once. Sequenced material: PBMCs, mostly from graft donor cells, taken 60 days after TCRalphabeta/CD19-depleted stem cell transplant. All receptors derive from a female patient under 10 years old who had a stem cell transplant for aplastic anemia, so the T cells may come from the graft donor. CDR3s include the opening cysteine and the closing phenylalanine or tryptophan. Each record gives: clone size, V gene, D gene, J gene, CDR3 protein, CDR3 DNA. The D gene is left open where the match is weak. Not all rows give a size; the values are once, few, many and, for expanded clones, a class.

many,TRBV7-9,TRBD1,TRBJ2-3,CASSPEGQGRQYF,TGTGCCAGCAGCCCCGAAGGACAGGGGAGGCAGTATTTT
many,TRBV5-1,.,TRBJ2-7,CASSLAGEQYF,TGCGCCAGCAGCTTGGCGGGCGAGCAGTACTTC
.,TRBV3-1,.,TRBJ2-3,CASSHGGGGKDTQYF,TGTGCCAGCAGCCATGGGGGGGGGGGCAAAGATACGCAGTATTTT
many,TRBV2,TRBD2,TRBJ2-1,CASRIPGGGYNEQFF,TGTGCCAGCAGGATACCGGGGGGGGGCTACAATGAGCAGTTCTTC
many,TRBV3-1,.,TRBJ1-1,CASSPHWGKGTEAFF,TGTGCCAGCAGCCCTCACTGGGGAAAGGGGACTGAAGCTTTCTTT
many,TRBV28,.,TRBJ2-1,CASSLGFTYNEQFF,TGTGCCAGCAGTTTAGGGTTTACCTACAATGAGCAGTTCTTC
.,TRBV28,TRBD2,TRBJ2-1,CASREGLAVSSYNEQFF,TGTGCCAGCAGAGAGGGACTAGCGGTTAGCTCCTACAATGAGCAGTTCTTC
.,TRBV3-1,TRBD2,TRBJ2-1,CASSLSSGGVREQFF,TGTGCCAGCAGCCTATCCAGCGGGGGGGTCAGGGAGCAGTTCTTC
many,TRBV28,.,TRBJ1-4,CASSSPGVPNEKLFF,TGTGCCAGCAGTTCTCCAGGGGTTCCTAATGAAAAACTGTTTTTT
few,TRBV6-1,TRBD1,TRBJ2-1,CASSTGGRMNEQFF,TGTGCCAGCAGTACAGGGGGCAGAATGAATGAGCAGTTCTTC
once,TRBV7-2,.,TRBJ2-1,CASSPGHLEQFF,TGTGCCAGCAGCCCCGGACATCTTGAGCAGTTCTTC
few,TRBV24-1,TRBD1,TRBJ2-6,CATSAQGQGGTGANVLTF,TGTGCCACCAGTGCCCAAGGACAGGGGGGCACTGGGGCCAACGTCCTGACTTTC
.,TRBV7-9,.,TRBJ2-5,CASSLTATETQYF,TGTGCCAGCAGCTTAACGGCGACTGAGACCCAGTACTTC
few,TRBV19,.,TRBJ2-1,CASSIGLARYNEQFF,TGTGCCAGTAGTATAGGCCTAGCGAGGTACAATGAGCAGTTCTTC
many,TRBV24-1,TRBD2,TRBJ2-7,CATSDWREGSYEQYF,TGTGCCACCAGTGATTGGCGGGAGGGATCCTACGAGCAGTACTTC
many,TRBV30,TRBD2,TRBJ2-1,CAWIRAGGPHEQFF,TGTGCCTGGATAAGGGCGGGGGGGCCTCATGAGCAGTTCTTC
.,TRBV6-6,TRBD2,TRBJ2-3,CASTYGRTGLPDTQYF,TGTGCCAGCACCTACGGGAGGACGGGTCTCCCAGATACGCAGTATTTT
.,TRBV20-1,.,TRBJ2-1,CSARGVWGTNEQFF,TGCAGTGCTAGGGGGGTCTGGGGAACCAATGAGCAGTTCTTC
many,TRBV7-9,.,TRBJ2-1,CASSLELEQFF,TGTGCCAGCAGCTTAGAACTTGAGCAGTTCTTC
medium-sized,TRBV20-1,TRBD2,TRBJ2-3,CSASRTSGRALSTDTQYF,TGCAGTGCTAGCCGGACTAGCGGGAGGGCCCTAAGCACAGATACGCAGTATTTT
many,TRBV12-3/TRBV12-4,.,TRBJ1-1,CASRVLQEGRTEAFF,TGTGCCAGCAGGGTACTACAGGAGGGGCGGACTGAAGCTTTCTTT
few,TRBV25-1,TRBD1,TRBJ2-2,CASSELRTGNTGELFF,TGTGCCAGCAGTGAATTGAGGACAGGGAACACCGGGGAGCTGTTTTTT
many,TRBV12-3/TRBV12-4,TRBD1,TRBJ2-5,CASSPNGQGKQETQYF,TGTGCCAGCAGTCCTAACGGACAGGGCAAGCAAGAGACCCAGTACTTC
many,TRBV20-1,TRBD2,TRBJ2-4,CSARSPGLGGIQYF,TGCAGTGCTAGGTCGCCGGGACTAGGTGGCATTCAGTACTTC
few,TRBV3-1,.,TRBJ1-2,CASSPTQGIGYTF,TGTGCCAGCAGCCCGACCCAGGGGATTGGCTACACCTTC
many,TRBV28,TRBD1,TRBJ1-5,CASSLQGPYNQPQHF,TGTGCCAGCAGCCTACAGGGGCCATACAATCAGCCCCAGCATTTT
few,TRBV20-1,TRBD2,TRBJ2-5,CSARTSGGEETQYF,TGCAGTGCTAGGACTAGCGGGGGGGAAGAGACCCAGTACTTC
many,TRBV12-3/TRBV12-4,TRBD1,TRBJ2-3,CASGRGLADTQYF,TGTGCCAGCGGCAGGGGGCTAGCAGATACGCAGTATTTT
many,TRBV6-6,TRBD1,TRBJ1-4,CASRRQGGNEKLFF,TGTGCCAGCAGGCGACAGGGCGGTAATGAAAAACTGTTTTTT
many,TRBV7-2,TRBD2,TRBJ2-7,CASSLGLAGGPYEQYF,TGTGCCAGCAGCTTAGGACTAGCGGGAGGTCCCTACGAGCAGTACTTC
many,TRBV18,.,TRBJ2-5,CASSPPTGQGETQYF,TGTGCCAGCTCACCACCGACGGGGCAGGGAGAGACCCAGTACTTC
few,TRBV7-9,.,TRBJ1-1,CASSLDHTEAFF,TGTGCCAGCAGCTTAGACCACACTGAAGCTTTCTTT
many,TRBV9,.,TRBJ2-3,CASSVSRADTQYF,TGTGCCAGCAGCGTCTCTAGGGCAGATACGCAGTATTTT
.,TRBV7-9,TRBD2,TRBJ2-7,CASTLRGVLAGKGYEQYF,TGTGCCAGCACCCTACGGGGGGTACTAGCGGGAAAGGGTTACGAGCAGTACTTC
.,TRBV25-1,TRBD1,TRBJ1-5,CASSQTGVGSNQPQHF,TGTGCCAGCAGTCAAACAGGGGTGGGTAGCAATCAGCCCCAGCATTTT
many,TRBV5-1,.,TRBJ2-5,CASKIGGQETQYF,TGCGCCAGCAAAATTGGGGGCCAAGAGACCCAGTACTTC
.,TRBV5-1,.,TRBJ2-3,CASSPNPDTQYF,TGCGCCAGCAGTCCTAACCCAGATACGCAGTATTTT
many,TRBV12-3/TRBV12-4,.,TRBJ2-5,CASSLALWGIGQETQYF,TGTGCCAGCAGTTTAGCGCTATGGGGGATCGGTCAAGAGACCCAGTACTTC
many,TRBV12-3/TRBV12-4,.,TRBJ2-1,CASSFYDIDNEQFF,TGTGCCAGCAGTTTTTACGACATCGACAATGAGCAGTTCTTC
many,TRBV20-1,TRBD1,TRBJ1-2,CSAVISGQTMRGYTF,TGCAGTGCTGTCATCTCGGGACAGACTATGAGAGGCTACACCTTC
many,TRBV13,.,TRBJ1-5,CASSFNGGGNQPQHF,TGTGCCAGCAGCTTCAATGGAGGTGGCAATCAGCCCCAGCATTTT
few,TRBV6-1,.,TRBJ2-2,CASSELDRKIGELFF,TGTGCCAGCAGTGAATTGGACCGGAAAATCGGGGAGCTGTTTTTT
many,TRBV3-1,TRBD1,TRBJ2-7,CASSFRDRVHEQYF,TGTGCCAGCAGCTTCCGGGACAGGGTCCACGAGCAGTACTTC
many,TRBV20-1,TRBD2,TRBJ2-2,CSARDPSGSGTGELFF,TGCAGTGCTAGAGATCCTAGCGGGAGTGGGACCGGGGAGCTGTTTTTT
few,TRBV16,.,TRBJ2-6,CASSPGATGANVLTF,TGTGCCAGCAGCCCGGGGGCAACTGGGGCCAACGTCCTGACTTTC
many,TRBV28,.,TRBJ2-7,CASSPFAYEQYF,TGTGCCAGCAGCCCCTTCGCCTACGAGCAGTACTTC
few,TRBV12-3/TRBV12-4,.,TRBJ1-1,CASTAGTEAFF,TGTGCCAGCACCGCGGGGACAGAAGCTTTCTTT
many,TRBV7-3,TRBD2,TRBJ2-1,CASSSARTRSSYNEQFF,TGTGCCAGCAGCTCTGCTAGGACTAGATCCTCCTACAATGAGCAGTTCTTC
many,TRBV5-6,.,TRBJ2-7,CASSFSYGTYEQYF,TGTGCCAGCAGCTTCTCGTACGGCACCTACGAGCAGTACTTC
many,TRBV4-1,.,TRBJ2-6,CASSQLQGMSSGANVLTF,TGCGCCAGCAGCCAATTACAGGGAATGAGCTCTGGGGCCAACGTCCTGACTTTC
many,TRBV10-3,TRBD2,TRBJ2-3,CAISDLAGASTDTQYF,TGTGCCATCAGTGATTTAGCGGGGGCTAGCACAGATACGCAGTATTTT
.,TRBV28,.,TRBJ2-7,CASSLRRGRGAEQYF,TGTGCCAGCAGTTTAAGGCGGGGGCGGGGCGCGGAGCAGTACTTC
many,TRBV7-8,.,TRBJ2-2,CASSRGPLNTGELFF,TGTGCCAGCAGCCGTGGACCCTTGAACACCGGGGAGCTGTTTTTT
.,TRBV7-9,.,TRBJ1-2,CASILNNKQGGGYTF,TGTGCCAGCATCTTAAATAATAAGCAGGGTGGTGGCTACACCTTC
.,TRBV19,TRBD2,TRBJ2-1,CGTRPGGGGEQFF,TGTGGAACTAGACCGGGCGGGGGAGGTGAGCAGTTCTTC
many,TRBV9,.,TRBJ2-2,CASSVGPGELFF,TGTGCCAGCAGCGTAGGGCCCGGGGAGCTGTTTTTT
many,TRBV6-5,TRBD1,TRBJ1-1,CASSYTTGGRTEAFF,TGTGCCAGCAGTTACACCACAGGGGGGCGGACTGAAGCTTTCTTT
.,TRBV18,TRBD1,TRBJ2-1,CASSPQQGALNEQFF,TGTGCCAGCTCTCCCCAACAGGGGGCTTTAAATGAGCAGTTCTTC